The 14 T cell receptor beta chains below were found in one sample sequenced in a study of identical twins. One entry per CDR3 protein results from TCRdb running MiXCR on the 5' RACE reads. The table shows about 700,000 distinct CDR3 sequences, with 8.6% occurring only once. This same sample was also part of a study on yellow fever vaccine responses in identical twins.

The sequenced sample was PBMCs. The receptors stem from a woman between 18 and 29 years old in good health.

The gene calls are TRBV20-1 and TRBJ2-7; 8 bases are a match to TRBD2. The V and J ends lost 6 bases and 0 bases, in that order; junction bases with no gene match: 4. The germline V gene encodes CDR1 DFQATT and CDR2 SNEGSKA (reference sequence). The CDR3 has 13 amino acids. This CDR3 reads CSAQTSDSYEQYF. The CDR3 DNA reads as TGCAGTGCCCAGACTAGCGACTCCTACGAGCAGTACTTC.

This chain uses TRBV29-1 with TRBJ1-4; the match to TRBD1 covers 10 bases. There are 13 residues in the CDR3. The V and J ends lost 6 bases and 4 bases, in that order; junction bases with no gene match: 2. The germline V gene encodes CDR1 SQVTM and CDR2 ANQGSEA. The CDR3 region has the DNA TGCAGCGTCAGGACAGGGGGTAATGAAAAACTGTTTTTT. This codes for CSVRTGGNEKLFF.

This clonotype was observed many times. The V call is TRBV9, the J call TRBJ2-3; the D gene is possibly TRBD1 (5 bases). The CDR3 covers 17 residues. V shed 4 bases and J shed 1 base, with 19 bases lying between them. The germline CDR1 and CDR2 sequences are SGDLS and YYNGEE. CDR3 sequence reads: CASSPDPQGWGTDTQYF. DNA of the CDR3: TGTGCCAGCAGCCCAGATCCTCAGGGATGGGGCACAGATACGCAGTATTTT.

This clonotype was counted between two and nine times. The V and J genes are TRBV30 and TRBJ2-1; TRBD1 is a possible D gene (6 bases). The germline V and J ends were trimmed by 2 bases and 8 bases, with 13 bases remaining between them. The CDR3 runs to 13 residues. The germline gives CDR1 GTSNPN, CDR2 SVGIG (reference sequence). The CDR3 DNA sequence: TGTGCCTGGAGTCCGGTGGGGGCCCATGAGCAGTTCTTC. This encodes CAWSPVGAHEQFF.

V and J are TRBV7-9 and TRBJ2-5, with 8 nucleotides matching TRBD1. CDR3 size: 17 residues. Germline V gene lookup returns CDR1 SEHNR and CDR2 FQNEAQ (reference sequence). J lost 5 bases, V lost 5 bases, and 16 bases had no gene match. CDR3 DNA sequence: TGTGCCAGCAGCCCAGCGGACGCGGACAGGGATTGGGAGACCCAGTACTTC. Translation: CASSPADADRDWETQYF.

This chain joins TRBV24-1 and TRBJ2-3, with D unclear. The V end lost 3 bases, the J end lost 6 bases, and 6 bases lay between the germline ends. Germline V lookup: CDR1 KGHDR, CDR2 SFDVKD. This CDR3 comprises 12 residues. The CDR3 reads CATSDPWDTQYF. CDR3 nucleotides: TGTGCCACCAGTGATCCCTGGGATACGCAGTATTTT.

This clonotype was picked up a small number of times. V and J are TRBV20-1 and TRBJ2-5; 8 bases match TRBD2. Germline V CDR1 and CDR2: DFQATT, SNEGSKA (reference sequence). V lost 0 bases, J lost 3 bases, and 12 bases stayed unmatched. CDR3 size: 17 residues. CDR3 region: CSARDIREGSGEETQYF. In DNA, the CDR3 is TGCAGTGCTAGAGATATACGGGAGGGCTCTGGGGAAGAGACCCAGTACTTC.

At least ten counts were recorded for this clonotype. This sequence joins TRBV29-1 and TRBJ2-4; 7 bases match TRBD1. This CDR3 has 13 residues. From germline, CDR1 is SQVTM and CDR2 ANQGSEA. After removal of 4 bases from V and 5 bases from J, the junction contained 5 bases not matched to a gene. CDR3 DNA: TGCAGCGTTGTCCGGGACAGTCAAAACATTCAGTACTTC. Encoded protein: CSVVRDSQNIQYF. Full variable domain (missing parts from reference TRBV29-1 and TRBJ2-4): SAVISQKPSRDICQRGTSLTIQCQVDSQVTMMFWYRQQPGQSLTLIATANQGSEATYESGFVIDKFPISRPNLTFSTLTVSNMSPEDSSIYLCSVVRDSQNIQYFGAGTRLSVL.

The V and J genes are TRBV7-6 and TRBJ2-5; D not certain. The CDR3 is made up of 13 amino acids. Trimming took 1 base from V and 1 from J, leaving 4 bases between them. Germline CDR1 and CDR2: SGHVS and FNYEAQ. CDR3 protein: CASSLVAQETQYF. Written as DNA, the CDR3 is TGTGCCAGCAGCTTAGTGGCCCAAGAGACCCAGTACTTC.

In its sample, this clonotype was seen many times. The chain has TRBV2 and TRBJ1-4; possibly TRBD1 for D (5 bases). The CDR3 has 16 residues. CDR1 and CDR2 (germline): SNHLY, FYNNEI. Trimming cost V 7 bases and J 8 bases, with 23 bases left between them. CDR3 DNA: TGTGCCAGCATCGATCAAGGGGAACCAGCTACGGAAAAACTGTTTTTT. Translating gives CASIDQGEPATEKLFF.

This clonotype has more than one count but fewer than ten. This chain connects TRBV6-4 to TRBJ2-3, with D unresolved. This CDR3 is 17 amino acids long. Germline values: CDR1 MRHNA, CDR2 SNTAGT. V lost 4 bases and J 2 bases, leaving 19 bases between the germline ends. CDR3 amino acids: CASSGVSCGIDTDTQYF. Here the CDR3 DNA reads TGTGCCAGCAGTGGCGTTAGTTGTGGGATCGACACAGATACGCAGTATTTT.

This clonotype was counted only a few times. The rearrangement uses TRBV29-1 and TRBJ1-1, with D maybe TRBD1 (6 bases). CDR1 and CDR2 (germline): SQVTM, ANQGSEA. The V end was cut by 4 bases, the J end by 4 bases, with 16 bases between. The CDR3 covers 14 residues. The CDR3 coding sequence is TGCAGCGTTGTGGCAGGGGAAACGGGCACTGAAGCTTTCTTT. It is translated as CSVVAGETGTEAFF.

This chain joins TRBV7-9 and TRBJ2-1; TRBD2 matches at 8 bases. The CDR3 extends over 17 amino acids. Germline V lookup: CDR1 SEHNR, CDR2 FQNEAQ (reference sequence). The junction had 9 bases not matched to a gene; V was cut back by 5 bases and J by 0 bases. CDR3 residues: CASSTPTSGSSYNEQFF. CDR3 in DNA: TGTGCCAGCAGCACACCCACTAGCGGTAGCTCCTACAATGAGCAGTTCTTC.

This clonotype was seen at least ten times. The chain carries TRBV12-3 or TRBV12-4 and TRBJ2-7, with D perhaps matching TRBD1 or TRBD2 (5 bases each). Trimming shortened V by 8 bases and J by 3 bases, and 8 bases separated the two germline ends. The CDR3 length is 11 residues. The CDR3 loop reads CASRDRYEQYF. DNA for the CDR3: TGTGCCAGCCGGGACCGCTACGAGCAGTACTTC.